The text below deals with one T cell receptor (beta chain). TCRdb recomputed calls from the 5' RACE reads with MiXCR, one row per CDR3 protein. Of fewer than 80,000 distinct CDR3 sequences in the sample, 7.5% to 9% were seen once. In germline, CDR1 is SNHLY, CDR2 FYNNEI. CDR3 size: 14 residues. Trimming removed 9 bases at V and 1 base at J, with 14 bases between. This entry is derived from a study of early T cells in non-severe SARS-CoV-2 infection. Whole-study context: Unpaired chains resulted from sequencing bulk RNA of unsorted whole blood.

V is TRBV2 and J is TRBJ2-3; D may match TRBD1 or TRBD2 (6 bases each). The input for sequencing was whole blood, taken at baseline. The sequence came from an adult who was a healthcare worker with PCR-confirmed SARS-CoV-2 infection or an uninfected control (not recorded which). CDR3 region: CASAKEGGTDTQYF. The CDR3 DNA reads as TGTGCCAGTGCGAAGGAGGGGGGCACAGATACGCAGTATTTT.